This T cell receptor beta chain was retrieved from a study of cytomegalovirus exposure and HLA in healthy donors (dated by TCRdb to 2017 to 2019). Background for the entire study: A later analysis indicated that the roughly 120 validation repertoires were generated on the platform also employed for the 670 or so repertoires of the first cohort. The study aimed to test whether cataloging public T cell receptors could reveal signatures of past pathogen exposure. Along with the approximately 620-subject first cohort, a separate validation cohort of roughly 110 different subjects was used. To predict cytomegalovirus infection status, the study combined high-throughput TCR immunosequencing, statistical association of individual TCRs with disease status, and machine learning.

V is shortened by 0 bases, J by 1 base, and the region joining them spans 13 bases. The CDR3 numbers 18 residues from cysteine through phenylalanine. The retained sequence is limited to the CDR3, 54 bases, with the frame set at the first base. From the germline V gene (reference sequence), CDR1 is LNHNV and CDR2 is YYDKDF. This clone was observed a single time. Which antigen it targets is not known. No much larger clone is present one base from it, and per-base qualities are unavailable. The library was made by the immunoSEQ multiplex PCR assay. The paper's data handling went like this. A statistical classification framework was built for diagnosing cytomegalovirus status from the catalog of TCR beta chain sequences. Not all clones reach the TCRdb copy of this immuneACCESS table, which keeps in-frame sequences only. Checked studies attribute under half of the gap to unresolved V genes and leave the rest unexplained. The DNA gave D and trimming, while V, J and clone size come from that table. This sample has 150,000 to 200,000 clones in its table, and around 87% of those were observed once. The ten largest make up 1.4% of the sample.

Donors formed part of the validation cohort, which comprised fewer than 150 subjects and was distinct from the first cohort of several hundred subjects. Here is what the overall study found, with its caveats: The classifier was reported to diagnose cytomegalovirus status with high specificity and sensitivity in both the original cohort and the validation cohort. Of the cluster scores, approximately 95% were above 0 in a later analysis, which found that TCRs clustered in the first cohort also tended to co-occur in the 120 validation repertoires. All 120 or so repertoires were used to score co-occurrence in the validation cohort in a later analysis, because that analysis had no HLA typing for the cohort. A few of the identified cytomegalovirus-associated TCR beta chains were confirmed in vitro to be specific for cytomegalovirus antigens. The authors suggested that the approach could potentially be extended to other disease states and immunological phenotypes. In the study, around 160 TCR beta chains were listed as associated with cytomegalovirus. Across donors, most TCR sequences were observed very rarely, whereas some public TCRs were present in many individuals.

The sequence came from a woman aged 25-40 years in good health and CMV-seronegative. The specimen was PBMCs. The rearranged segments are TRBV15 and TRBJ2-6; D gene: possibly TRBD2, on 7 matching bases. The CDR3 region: CATSRDPQGGSGANVLTF. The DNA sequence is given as TGTGCCACCAGCAGAGACCCACAGGGAGGGTCTGGGGCCAACGTCCTGACTTTC.